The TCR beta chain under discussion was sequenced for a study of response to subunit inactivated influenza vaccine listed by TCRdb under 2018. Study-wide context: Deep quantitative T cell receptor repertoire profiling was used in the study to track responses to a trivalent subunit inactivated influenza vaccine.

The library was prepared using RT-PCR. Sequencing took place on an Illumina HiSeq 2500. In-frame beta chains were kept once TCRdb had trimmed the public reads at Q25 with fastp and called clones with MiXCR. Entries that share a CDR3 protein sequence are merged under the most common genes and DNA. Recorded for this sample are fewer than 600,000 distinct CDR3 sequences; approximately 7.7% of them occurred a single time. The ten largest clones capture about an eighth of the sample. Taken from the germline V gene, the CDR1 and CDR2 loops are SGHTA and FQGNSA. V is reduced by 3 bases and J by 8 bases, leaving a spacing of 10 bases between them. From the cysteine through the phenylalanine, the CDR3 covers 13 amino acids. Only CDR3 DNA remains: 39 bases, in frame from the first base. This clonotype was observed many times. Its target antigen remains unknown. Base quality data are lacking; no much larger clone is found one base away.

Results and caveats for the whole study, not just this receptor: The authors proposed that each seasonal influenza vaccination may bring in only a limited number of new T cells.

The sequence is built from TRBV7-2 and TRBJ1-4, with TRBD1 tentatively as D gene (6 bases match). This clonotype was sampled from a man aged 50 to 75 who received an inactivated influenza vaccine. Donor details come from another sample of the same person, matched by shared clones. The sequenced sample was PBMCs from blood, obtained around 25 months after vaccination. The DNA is TGTGCCAGCAGCTTCGGCAGGGGAGAAAAACTGTTTTTT. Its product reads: CASSFGRGEKLFF.